This T cell receptor beta chain stems from a study of blood T cell repertoires in COVID-19. About the study: The study drew acute and convalescent COVID-19 samples from the United States, Italy and Spain. PBMCs, B-cell-depleted T cells, or T cells were the source of the cDNA or gDNA that made up the material.

Original data processing: Amplification with reference gene primers provided the estimates of nucleated cell counts. Clones were read by immunoSEQ multiplex PCR, and TCRdb kept only the in-frame ones, dropping some. The D gene and trimming were derived from the DNA, and the V and J assignments and clone size from that table. Here the sample spans about 120,000 clones, roughly 91% being singletons. Sample: peripheral blood. The sequence was collected from a woman between 50 and 59 years old with acute or convalescent COVID-19.

CDR3 coding DNA: TGTGCCAGCAGCCGGATTCTAGCGGAGGGGGAGCTGTTTTTT. It yields the protein CASSRILAEGELFF. V and J are TRBV4-2 and TRBJ2-2; 7 bases map to TRBD2. This CDR3 comprises 14 residues. CDR1 and CDR2 from the germline V gene are LGHNA and YNFKEQ. The V gene end was trimmed by 4 bases and the J gene end by 8 bases; junction bases not matched to a gene: 7.